The 23 T cell receptor beta chains given below trace back to one sample, sequenced in a study of blood T cell repertoires in COVID-19. The protocol was immunoSEQ multiplex PCR, while the TCRdb copy is restricted to in-frame clones and leaves out a portion. Of tens of thousands of clones listed, 75% to 90% are singletons. Sequenced: peripheral blood. Every receptor here comes from a human donor in a cohort sampled during active COVID-19.

The V gene is TRBV12-2, the J gene TRBJ2-4; TRBD2, the D gene given by the table, was not confirmed from the DNA. TRBV12-2 is termed a pseudogene. This CDR3 comprises 19 residues. Here the CDR3 DNA reads TGTGCAAGTCGCTGGGGGCTAGCGGGAGGGCCCCGGGCCAAAAACATTCAGTACTTC. The encoded protein is CASRWGLAGGPRAKNIQYF.

This chain uses TRBV20-1 with TRBJ1-4, with TRBD1 matching over 9 bases. Per the germline V gene, CDR1 is DFQATT and CDR2 is SNEGSKA (reference sequence). V shed 3 bases and J 5 bases; nucleotides not matched to a gene: 13. The CDR3 contains 17 residues. DNA for the CDR3: TGCAGTGCTAGTAAGGCGACAGGGGGAACCCTCAATGAAAAACTGTTTTTT. It is translated as CSASKATGGTLNEKLFF.

J is TRBJ1-5 and V is TRBV27; 7 bases map to TRBD1. Trimming cost V 2 bases and J 6 bases; bases outside gene matches: 10. The CDR3 runs to 16 residues. Germline V gene sequence: CDR1 MNHEY, CDR2 SMNVEV (reference sequence). The CDR3: CASSLSRAGGGQPQHF. In DNA, the CDR3 is TGTGCCAGCAGTTTAAGTAGAGCAGGGGGAGGTCAGCCCCAGCATTTT.

Many counts were recorded for this clone. The genes are TRBV11-2 and TRBJ2-1; 7 positions agree with TRBD2. From germline, CDR1 is SGHAT and CDR2 FQNNGV. The CDR3 is made up of 14 amino acids. Unmatched junction bases numbered 4, after V lost 4 bases and J lost 4 bases. CDR3 DNA sequence: TGTGCCAGCAGCTCTAGCGGACCTTACAATGAGCAGTTCTTC. This gives the protein CASSSSGPYNEQFF. Full variable domain (missing parts from reference TRBV11-2 and TRBJ2-1): EAGVAQSPRYKIIEKRQSVAFWCNPISGHATLYWYQQILGQGPKLLIQFQNNGVVDDSQLPKDRFSAERLKGVDSTLKIQPAKLEDSAVYLCASSSSGPYNEQFFGPGTRLTVL.

This clone showed up just once. Other DNA variants within this sample encode the same CDR3. This sequence joins TRBV9 and TRBJ2-1; 11 nucleotides match TRBD2. This CDR3 spans 16 amino acids. The germline V gene encodes CDR1 SGDLS and CDR2 YYNGEE. V lost 2 bases to trimming and J lost 6 bases; unmatched junction nucleotides: 7. DNA for the CDR3: TGTGCCAGCAGCGTGGCCGGGACTAGCGGTCTCAATGAGCAGTTCTTC. Its protein product is CASSVAGTSGLNEQFF.

In nucleotides, the CDR3 is TGTGCCAGCACGGGACAGGGATTTCCCGGGGAGCTGTTTTTT. It specifies CASTGQGFPGELFF. This chain links TRBV27 with TRBJ2-2; 9 bases agree with TRBD1. This CDR3 has 14 amino acids. The V gene's germline CDR1 is MNHEY and CDR2 SMNVEV (reference sequence). Germline trimming cut 7 bases from V and 6 bases from J; bases unmatched to any gene: 6.

The J gene is TRBJ2-7, the V gene TRBV29-1; weak D call: TRBD2 (6 bases). Trimming removed 5 bases from V and 1 base from J, with 15 bases in between. CDR3 length equals 14 residues. Germline-derived CDR1 and CDR2 are SQVTM and ANQGSEA. The CDR3 sequence: CSVIYGGTSYEQYF. The CDR3 nucleotides are TGCAGCGTTATTTATGGCGGGACTTCCTACGAGCAGTACTTC.

V usage is TRBV19 and J usage is TRBJ1-6; TRBD1 is a possible D gene (5 bases). The V gene lost 8 bases and the J gene lost 9 bases, with 14 bases spanning the gap. Germline V lookup: CDR1 LNHDA, CDR2 SQIVND (reference sequence). The CDR3 is 13 residues long. The CDR3 region is CASSDTYLSPLHF. The CDR3 region has the DNA TGTGCCAGTTCGGACACTTACCTTTCACCCCTCCACTTT.

This chain links TRBV11-2 with TRBJ2-3; D might be TRBD2 (6 bases). Germline loops: CDR1 SGHAT, CDR2 FQNNGV. CDR3 length: 15 residues. Trimming cost V 1 base and J 2 bases, with 10 bases left between them. The CDR3 reads CASSLAGAITDTQYF. CDR3 sequence (DNA): TGTGCCAGCAGCTTAGCGGGAGCTATCACAGATACGCAGTATTTT.

The chain links TRBV18 to TRBJ2-7; no clear D. Trimming removed 6 bases from V and 7 bases from J, with 13 bases in between. CDR3 length equals 12 residues. Per the germline V gene, CDR1 is KGHSH and CDR2 is LQKENI. DNA for the CDR3: TGTGCCAGCTCCATGGTAGAGAGGGAGCAGTACTTC. Residues: CASSMVEREQYF.

This chain links TRBV7-2 with TRBJ2-1; the match to TRBD1 covers 8 bases. There are 16 residues in the CDR3. Germline CDR1 and CDR2: SGHTA and FQGNSA. Germline trimming cut 3 bases from V and 5 bases from J; bases unmatched to any gene: 9. CDR3 protein: CASSFYRGYANNEQFF. CDR3 bases: TGTGCCAGCAGCTTCTACAGGGGGTACGCGAACAATGAGCAGTTCTTC.

This clone showed up just once. The gene calls are TRBV6-5 and TRBJ1-3; TRBD1 is a possible D gene (5 bases). The CDR3 runs to 14 residues. The V and J ends lost 6 bases and 4 bases respectively, with 13 bases between them. Germline V lookup: CDR1 MNHEY, CDR2 SVGAGI. The CDR3 sequence: CASRNSRGGNTIYF. CDR3 DNA: TGTGCCAGCAGAAACTCACGGGGGGGAAACACCATATATTTT.

This chain uses TRBV5-5 with TRBJ1-1; 8 bases fit TRBD1. Germline CDR1 SGHKS, CDR2 YYEKEE (reference sequence). The junction had 4 bases not matched to a gene; V was cut back by 4 bases and J by 2 bases. The CDR3 spans 14 residues. Here the CDR3 reads CASSRGQGNTEAFF. In nucleotides, the CDR3 is TGTGCCAGCAGCCGTGGACAGGGTAACACTGAAGCTTTCTTT. Variable domain in full (rest from reference TRBV5-5 and TRBJ1-1): DAGVTQSPTHLIKTRGQQVTLRCSPISGHKSVSWYQQVLGQGPQFIFQYYEKEERGRGNFPDRFSARQFPNYSSELNVNALLLGDSALYLCASSRGQGNTEAFFGQGTRLTVV.

This chain joins TRBV7-9 and TRBJ2-7; no firm D call. Germline values: CDR1 SEHNR, CDR2 FQNEAQ (reference sequence). V was shortened by 5 bases and J by 5 bases, with 13 bases between the two germline ends. This CDR3 has 13 amino acids. This CDR3 reads CASSPQLGDEQYF. CDR3 DNA sequence: TGTGCCAGCAGCCCCCAGCTTGGAGACGAGCAGTACTTC.

The gene calls are TRBV23-1 and TRBJ1-5, with 8 bases lining up with TRBD1. TRBV23-1 is annotated as an ORF whose role is uncertain. The CDR3 consists of 16 residues. J was trimmed by 4 bases and V by 3 bases; bases with no gene match: 8. CDR3 in DNA: TGCGCCAGCAGTCACCTAGGACAGGGCCCAAATCAGCCCCAGCATTTT. This translates into CASSHLGQGPNQPQHF.

The chain joins TRBV11-2 to TRBJ2-7, with TRBD2 matching over 13 bases. CDR3 length: 15 amino acids. Per germline, CDR1 SGHAT and CDR2 FQNNGV. Trimming at V came to 1 base and at J to 7 bases, leaving 4 bases not matched to a gene. The CDR3 spells CASSLGTSGSQEQYF. The CDR3 DNA reads TGTGCCAGCAGCTTAGGGACTAGCGGGAGCCAGGAGCAGTACTTC.

The V gene is TRBV19, the J gene TRBJ1-5; no clear D gene. V was shortened by 7 bases and J by 6 bases, with 10 bases between the two germline ends. CDR3 length: 12 amino acids. Germline loops: CDR1 LNHDA, CDR2 SQIVND (reference sequence). The CDR3 DNA is TGTGCCAGTACGGACTGGGGTCAGCCCCAGCATTTT. It specifies CASTDWGQPQHF. Drawing the rest from reference TRBV19 and TRBJ1-5, the complete variable domain is DGGITQSPKYLFRKEGQNVTLSCEQNLNHDAMYWYRQDPGQGLRLIYYSQIVNDFQKGDIAEGYSVSREKKESFPLTVTSAQKNPTAFYLCASTDWGQPQHFGDGTRLSIL.

The J gene is TRBJ2-5, the V gene TRBV24-1; D is ambiguous. From germline, CDR1 is KGHDR and CDR2 SFDVKD. Deletions cut 3 bases from V and 2 bases from J, with 12 bases between. CDR3 length: 15 residues. The CDR3 sequence: CATSDPLGGQETQYF. The CDR3 DNA reads as TGTGCCACCAGTGATCCCCTCGGCGGACAAGAGACCCAGTACTTC.

In DNA form, the CDR3 reads TGTGCCAGCAGCCTATCCTCCTTGACAGGCAATAATGAAAAACTGTTTTTT. This encodes CASSLSSLTGNNEKLFF. The chain carries TRBV3-1 (or the pseudogene TRBV3-2) and TRBJ1-4; a possible D gene is TRBD1 (6 bases). The V end lost 4 bases, the J end lost 4 bases, and 19 bases lay between the germline ends. In germline, CDR1 is LGHDT, CDR2 YNNKEL (reference sequence). The CDR3 runs 17 residues.

For the CDR3, the DNA is TGTGCCAGCAGCGTAGCTACAGGCACGGGGGAGGGCCGAGATACGCAGTATTTT. As protein: CASSVATGTGEGRDTQYF. This sequence joins TRBV9 and TRBJ2-3, with 7 bases aligning to TRBD2. V gave up 0 bases and J gave up 5 bases; unmatched junction bases: 15. CDR1 is SGDLS and CDR2 is YYNGEE in the germline V gene. The CDR3 length is 18 residues. The full variable domain, with the rest looked up from reference TRBV9 and TRBJ2-3, is DSGVTQTPKHLITATGQRVTLRCSPRSGDLSVYWYQQSLDQGLQFLIQYYNGEERAKGNILERFSAQQFPDLHSELNLSSLELGDSALYFCASSVATGTGEGRDTQYFGPGTRLTVL.

This sequence joins TRBV7-9 and TRBJ2-5; 7 bases fit TRBD1. This CDR3 region has 13 residues. Germline lookup yields CDR1 SEHNR and CDR2 FQNEAQ (reference sequence). Trimming at V came to 4 bases and at J to 4 bases, leaving 3 bases not matched to a gene. The CDR3 bases are TGTGCCAGCAGCTCCAGGGGGTCAGAGACCCAGTACTTC. Translation: CASSSRGSETQYF.

V and J are TRBV18 and TRBJ2-6, with a possible D match to TRBD2 (5 bases). This CDR3 region has 23 residues. V was pared by 3 bases and J by 0 bases, with 30 bases between. Germline V CDR1 and CDR2: KGHSH, LQKENI. The CDR3 region has the DNA TGTGCCAGCTCACCCTTGTCGAGAGGGATAAACTCTTACCCATTCTCTGGGGCCAACGTCCTGACTTTC. Protein: CASSPLSRGINSYPFSGANVLTF.

The CDR3 region is CASSFSPRDRAPYSYGYTF. The CDR3 DNA follows: TGTGCCAGCAGTTTTTCCCCCCGGGACAGGGCACCCTATAGCTATGGCTACACCTTC. The chain employs TRBV28 and TRBJ1-2; 9 positions agree with TRBD1. Germline-derived CDR1 and CDR2 are MDHEN and SYDVKM. Trimming at V came to 3 bases and at J to 4 bases, leaving 18 bases not matched to a gene. This CDR3 has 19 amino acids.